In this sample, the clone carrying this T cell receptor beta chain turned up a few times. What it recognizes is unknown. The CDR3 length is 17 residues. Trimming removed 4 bases at V and 8 bases at J, with 21 bases between. Germline values: CDR1 LGHNA, CDR2 YSLEER. TCRdb's table, derived via immunoSEQ multiplex PCR, lists solely in-frame clones and lacks some. Of 65,000 to 75,000 clones listed, about 85% were seen once; the top ten hold 2%. The data were obtained in a study of OX40 agonist ivuxolimab in advanced cancers. Study results and limitations: In general, CD8+ T cells held more expanded clones than CD4+ did, on average.

The sample in question was CD4+ or CD8+ T cells sorted from blood, obtained in a trial of the OX40 agonist ivuxolimab. This TCR was sampled from an adult with an advanced solid tumor such as melanoma, head and neck, liver or kidney cancer. This chain joins TRBV4-3 and TRBJ1-6; D perhaps matches TRBD1 (5 bases). The DNA of the CDR3 is TGCGCCAGCAGCCGAACCCTCTTGACAGAGGGAGATTCACCCCTCCACTTT. Translating it yields CASSRTLLTEGDSPLHF.